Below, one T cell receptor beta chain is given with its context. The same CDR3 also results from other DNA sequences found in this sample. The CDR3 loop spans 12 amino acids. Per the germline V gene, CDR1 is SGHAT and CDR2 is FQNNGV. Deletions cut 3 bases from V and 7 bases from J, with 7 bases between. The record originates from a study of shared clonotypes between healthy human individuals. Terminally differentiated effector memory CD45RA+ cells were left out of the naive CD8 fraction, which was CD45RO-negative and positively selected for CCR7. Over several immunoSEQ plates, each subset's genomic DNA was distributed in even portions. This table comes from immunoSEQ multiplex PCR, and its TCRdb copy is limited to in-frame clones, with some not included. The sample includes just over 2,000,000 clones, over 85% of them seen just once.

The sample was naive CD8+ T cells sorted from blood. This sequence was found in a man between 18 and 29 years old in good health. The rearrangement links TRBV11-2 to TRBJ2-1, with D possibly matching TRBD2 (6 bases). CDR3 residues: CASSFGGNEQFF. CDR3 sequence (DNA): TGTGCCAGCAGCTTTGGGGGGAATGAGCAGTTCTTC. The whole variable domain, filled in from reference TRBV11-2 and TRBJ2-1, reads EAGVAQSPRYKIIEKRQSVAFWCNPISGHATLYWYQQILGQGPKLLIQFQNNGVVDDSQLPKDRFSAERLKGVDSTLKIQPAKLEDSAVYLCASSFGGNEQFFGPGTRLTVL.